Detailed here is one TCR beta chain. Its antigen remains unknown. The sample holds other DNA sequences that translate to the same CDR3. The CDR3 length is 13 residues. V was cut by 0 bases and J by 9 bases, with 8 bases left in between. Germline-derived CDR1 and CDR2 are LNHNV and YYDKDF (reference sequence). This specimen belongs to a study of cytomegalovirus exposure and HLA in healthy donors. General study findings and limits: Prior analysis indicated that the majority of TCR beta V segments exhibited productivity approximately 87% or approximately 30% of the time.

The PCR had 60 Vbeta and 13 Jbeta primers. TCRdb's table, derived via immunoSEQ multiplex PCR, lists solely in-frame clones and lacks some. The sample includes over 45,000 clones, approximately 80% of them seen just once. This clonotype was sampled from a female donor in good health and CMV-seronegative. Sequencing was done on a sample of PBMCs. The rearrangement uses TRBV15 and TRBJ2-2; D call uncertain. The CDR3 DNA follows: TGTGCCACCAGCAGAGATCAGTTTAGGGAGCTGTTTTTT. It yields the protein CATSRDQFRELFF.